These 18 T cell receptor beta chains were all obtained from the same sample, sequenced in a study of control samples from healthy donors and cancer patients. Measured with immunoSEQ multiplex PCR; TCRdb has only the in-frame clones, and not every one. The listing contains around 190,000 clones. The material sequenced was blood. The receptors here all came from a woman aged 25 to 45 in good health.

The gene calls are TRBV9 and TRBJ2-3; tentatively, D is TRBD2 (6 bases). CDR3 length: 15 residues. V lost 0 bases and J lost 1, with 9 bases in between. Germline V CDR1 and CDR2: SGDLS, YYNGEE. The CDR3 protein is CASSVAWGGTDTQYF. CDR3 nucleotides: TGTGCCAGCAGCGTAGCTTGGGGGGGCACAGATACGCAGTATTTT.

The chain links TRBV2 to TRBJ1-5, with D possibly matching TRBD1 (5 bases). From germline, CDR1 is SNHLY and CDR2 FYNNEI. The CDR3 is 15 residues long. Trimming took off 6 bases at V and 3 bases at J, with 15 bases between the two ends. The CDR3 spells CASRPRDGLNQPQHF. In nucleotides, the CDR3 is TGTGCCAGCAGACCCCGGGACGGACTCAATCAGCCCCAGCATTTT.

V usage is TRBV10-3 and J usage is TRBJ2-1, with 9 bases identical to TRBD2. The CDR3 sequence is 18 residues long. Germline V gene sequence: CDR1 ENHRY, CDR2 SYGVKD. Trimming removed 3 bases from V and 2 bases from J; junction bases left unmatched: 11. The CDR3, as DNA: TGTGCCATCAGTGATCTAGCGGGACTCGATGGGGCCTACAATGAGCAGTTCTTC. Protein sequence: CAISDLAGLDGAYNEQFF.

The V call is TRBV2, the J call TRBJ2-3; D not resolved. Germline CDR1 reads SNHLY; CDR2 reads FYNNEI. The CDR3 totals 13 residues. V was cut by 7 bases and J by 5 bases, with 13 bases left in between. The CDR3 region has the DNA TGTGCCAGCAAACCGAGCATGATAGATACGCAGTATTTT. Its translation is CASKPSMIDTQYF.

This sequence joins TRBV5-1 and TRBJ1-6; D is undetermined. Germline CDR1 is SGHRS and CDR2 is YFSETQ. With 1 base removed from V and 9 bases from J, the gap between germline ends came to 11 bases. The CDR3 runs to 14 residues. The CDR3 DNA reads TGCGCCAGCAGCTTGTATCGGGCCCGTTCACCCCTCCACTTT. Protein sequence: CASSLYRARSPLHF.

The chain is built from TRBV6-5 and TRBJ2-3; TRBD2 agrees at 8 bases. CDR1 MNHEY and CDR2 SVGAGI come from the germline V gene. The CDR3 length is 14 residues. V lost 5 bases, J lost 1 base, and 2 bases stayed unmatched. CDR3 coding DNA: TGTGCCAGCAGTATTAGCGGGGGCACAGATACGCAGTATTTT. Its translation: CASSISGGTDTQYF.

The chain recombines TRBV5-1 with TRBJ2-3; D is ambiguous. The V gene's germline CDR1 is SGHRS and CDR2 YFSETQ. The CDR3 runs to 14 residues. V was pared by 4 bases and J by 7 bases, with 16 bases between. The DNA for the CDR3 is TGCGCCAGCAGCCTCGAACTCGGGTCCTATACGCAGTATTTT. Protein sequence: CASSLELGSYTQYF.

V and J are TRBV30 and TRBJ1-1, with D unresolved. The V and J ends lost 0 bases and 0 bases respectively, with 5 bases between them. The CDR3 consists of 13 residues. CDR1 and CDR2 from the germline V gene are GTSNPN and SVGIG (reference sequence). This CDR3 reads CAWSVGLNTEAFF. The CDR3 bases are TGTGCCTGGAGTGTAGGGCTGAACACTGAAGCTTTCTTT.

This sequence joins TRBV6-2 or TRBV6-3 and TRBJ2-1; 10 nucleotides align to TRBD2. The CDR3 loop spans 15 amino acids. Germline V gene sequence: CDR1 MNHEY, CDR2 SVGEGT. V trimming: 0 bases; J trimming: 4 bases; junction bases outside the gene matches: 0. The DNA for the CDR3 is TGTGCCAGCAGTTACTCGACTAGCGGGTACAATGAGCAGTTCTTC. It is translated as CASSYSTSGYNEQFF.

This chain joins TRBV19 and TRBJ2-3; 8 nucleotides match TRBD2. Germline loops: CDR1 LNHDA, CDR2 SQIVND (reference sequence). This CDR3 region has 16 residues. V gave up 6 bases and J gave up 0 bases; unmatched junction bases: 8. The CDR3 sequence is CASRKLAASSTDTQYF. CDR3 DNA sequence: TGTGCCAGTAGGAAACTAGCGGCGTCTAGCACAGATACGCAGTATTTT.

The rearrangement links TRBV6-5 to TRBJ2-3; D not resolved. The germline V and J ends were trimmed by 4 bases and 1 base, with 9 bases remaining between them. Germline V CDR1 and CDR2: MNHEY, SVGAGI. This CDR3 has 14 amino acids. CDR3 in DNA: TGTGCCAGCAGTTTCGGACGGGGCACAGATACGCAGTATTTT. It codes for CASSFGRGTDTQYF.

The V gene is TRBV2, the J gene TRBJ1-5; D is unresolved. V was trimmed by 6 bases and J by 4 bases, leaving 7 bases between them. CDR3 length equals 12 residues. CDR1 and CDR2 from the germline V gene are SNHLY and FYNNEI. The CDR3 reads CASRSQNQPQHF. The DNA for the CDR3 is TGTGCCAGCAGATCGCAAAATCAGCCCCAGCATTTT.

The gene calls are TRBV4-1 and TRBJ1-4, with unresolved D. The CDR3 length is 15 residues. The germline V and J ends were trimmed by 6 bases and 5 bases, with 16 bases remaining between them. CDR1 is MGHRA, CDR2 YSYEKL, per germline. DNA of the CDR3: TGCGCCAGCAGTCCCACGAGGGCGTTAAATGAAAAACTGTTTTTT. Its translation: CASSPTRALNEKLFF.

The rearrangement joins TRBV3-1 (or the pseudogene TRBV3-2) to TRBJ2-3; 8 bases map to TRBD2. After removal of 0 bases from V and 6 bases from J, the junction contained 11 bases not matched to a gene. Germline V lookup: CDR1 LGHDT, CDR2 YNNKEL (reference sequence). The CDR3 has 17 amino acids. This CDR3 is CASSQEGGGWSMDTQYF. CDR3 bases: TGTGCCAGCAGCCAAGAGGGCGGGGGGTGGAGTATGGATACGCAGTATTTT.

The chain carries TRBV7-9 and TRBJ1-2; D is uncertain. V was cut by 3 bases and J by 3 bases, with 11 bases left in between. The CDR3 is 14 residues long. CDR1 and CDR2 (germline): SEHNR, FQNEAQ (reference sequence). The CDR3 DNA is TGTGCCAGCAGCTTTGCTCTTGTCGACTATGGCTACACCTTC. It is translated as CASSFALVDYGYTF.

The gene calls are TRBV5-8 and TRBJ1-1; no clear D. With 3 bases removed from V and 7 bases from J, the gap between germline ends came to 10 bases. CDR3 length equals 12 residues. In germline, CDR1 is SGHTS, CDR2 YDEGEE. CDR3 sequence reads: CASSWALLEAFF. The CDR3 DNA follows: TGTGCCAGCAGCTGGGCCTTACTTGAAGCTTTCTTT.

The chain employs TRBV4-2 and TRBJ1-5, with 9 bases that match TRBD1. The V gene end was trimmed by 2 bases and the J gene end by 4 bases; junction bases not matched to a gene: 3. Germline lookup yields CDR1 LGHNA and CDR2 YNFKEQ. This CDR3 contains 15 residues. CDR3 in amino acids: CASSQTGTGNQPQHF. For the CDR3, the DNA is TGTGCCAGCAGCCAAACCGGGACAGGGAATCAGCCCCAGCATTTT.

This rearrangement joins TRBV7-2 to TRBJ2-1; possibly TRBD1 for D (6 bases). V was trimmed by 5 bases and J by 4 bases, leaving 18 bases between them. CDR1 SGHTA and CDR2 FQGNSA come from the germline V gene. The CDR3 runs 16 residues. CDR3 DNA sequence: TGTGCCAGCAGCCCAAGAGGGGGAACACATTACAATGAGCAGTTCTTC. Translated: CASSPRGGTHYNEQFF.